This T cell receptor (beta chain) came from a study of cytomegalovirus exposure and HLA in healthy donors. Findings and caveats of the study: A later analysis linked some 17,000 TCR beta sequences to HLA alleles at 0.05 false discovery rate. What a later analysis showed was that several of the most significant clusters appeared linked to common viral pathogens. Other equally common chains were less clonally expanded than HLA-associated TCR beta chains, a later analysis showed.

Both 60 Vbeta primers and 13 Jbeta primers went into the PCR. Some clones are missing from TCRdb's copy, which holds only in-frame ones; the method was immunoSEQ multiplex PCR. There are some 98,000 clones in the sample; over 80% occur only once, and around 3.6% lies in the top ten. A remark on this clone: Its matching antigen is unknown.

This TCR was recovered from a female donor in good health and CMV-seropositive. Sequencing was done on a sample of PBMCs.

The CDR3 region is CAAGQGWNTEAFF. The DNA of the CDR3 is TGTGCCGCCGGACAGGGGTGGAACACTGAAGCTTTCTTT. The rearrangement links TRBV15 to TRBJ1-1, with TRBD1 matching over 9 bases. The junction had 5 bases not matched to a gene; V was cut back by 11 bases and J by 1 base. Germline V gene lookup returns CDR1 LNHNV and CDR2 YYDKDF (reference sequence). There are 13 residues in the CDR3.